This T cell receptor (beta chain) was profiled in a study of blood T cell repertoires in COVID-19. About the research overall: There were acute and convalescent COVID-19 samples, and they came from the United States, Italy and Spain. From T cells, B-cell-depleted T cells, or PBMCs came the material, which was cDNA or gDNA.

Germline CDR1 MNHNS, CDR2 SASEGT. This CDR3 spans 19 amino acids. The V end was cut by 4 bases, the J end by 7 bases, with 29 bases between. Authors' methods: It was from reference gene primer amplification that nucleated cell counts were estimated. The method was immunoSEQ multiplex PCR; TCRdb's version includes in-frame clones alone and lacks a portion of them. The V and J calls and clone size are taken from that table; D and trimming were inferred from the DNA. The sample yields tens of thousands of clones, 70% to 85% seen once. The sequencing sample was made of peripheral blood. This sequence joins TRBV6-1 and TRBJ1-5; D is unclear. The TCR originated in a man aged 60 to 69 with active or convalescent COVID-19. In DNA form, the CDR3 reads TGTGCCAGCAGTGCCTTCGGAGAGGGAAGGGTGGTGGTGAGGCAGCCCCAGCATTTT. This translates into CASSAFGEGRVVVRQPQHF.